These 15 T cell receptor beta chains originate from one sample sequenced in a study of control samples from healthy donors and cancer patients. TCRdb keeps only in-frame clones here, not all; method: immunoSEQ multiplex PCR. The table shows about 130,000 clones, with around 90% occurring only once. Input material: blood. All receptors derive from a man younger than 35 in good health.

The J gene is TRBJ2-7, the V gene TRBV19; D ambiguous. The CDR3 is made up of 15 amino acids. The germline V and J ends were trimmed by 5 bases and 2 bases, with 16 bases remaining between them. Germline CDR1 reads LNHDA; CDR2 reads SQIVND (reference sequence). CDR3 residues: CASSSPHSSPYEQYF. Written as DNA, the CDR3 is TGTGCCAGTAGTTCTCCTCACTCCTCCCCCTACGAGCAGTACTTC.

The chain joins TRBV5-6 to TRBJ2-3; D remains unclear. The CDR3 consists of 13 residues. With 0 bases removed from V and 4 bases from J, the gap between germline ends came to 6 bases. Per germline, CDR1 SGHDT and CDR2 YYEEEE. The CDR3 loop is CASSLGLSDTQYF. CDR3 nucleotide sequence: TGTGCCAGCAGCTTGGGCCTGTCAGATACGCAGTATTTT.

CDR3 DNA sequence: TGTGCCAGTAGGAAAAACAGGGGGAACACCGGGGAGCTGTTTTTT. Residues: CASRKNRGNTGELFF. V gene TRBV19 combines with J gene TRBJ2-2; 7 positions match TRBD1. Losses at the gene ends were 6 bases for V and 1 base for J; bases not matched to a gene: 5. Germline assignment: CDR1 LNHDA and CDR2 SQIVND (reference sequence). The CDR3 runs to 15 residues.

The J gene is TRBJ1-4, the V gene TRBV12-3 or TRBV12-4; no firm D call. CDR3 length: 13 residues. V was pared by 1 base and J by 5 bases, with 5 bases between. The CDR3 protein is CASSLGRNEKLFF. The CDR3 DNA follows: TGTGCCAGCAGTTTAGGACGGAATGAAAAACTGTTTTTT.

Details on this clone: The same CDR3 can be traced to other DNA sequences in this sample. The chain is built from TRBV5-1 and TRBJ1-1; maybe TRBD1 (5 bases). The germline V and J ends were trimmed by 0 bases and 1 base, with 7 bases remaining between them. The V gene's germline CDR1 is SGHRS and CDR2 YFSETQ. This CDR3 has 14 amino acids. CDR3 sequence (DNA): TGCGCCAGCAGCTTGGCGGGGGGGAACACTGAAGCTTTCTTT. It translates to CASSLAGGNTEAFF. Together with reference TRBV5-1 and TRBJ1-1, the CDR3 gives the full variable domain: KAGVTQTPRYLIKTRGQQVTLSCSPISGHRSVSWYQQTPGQGLQFLFEYFSETQRNKGNFPGRFSGRQFSNSRSEMNVSTLELGDSALYLCASSLAGGNTEAFFGQGTRLTVV.

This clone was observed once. CDR3 in DNA: TGTGCCAGCAGCTTAGGAATTCCGGGACAGACAACAGATGAAGCTTTCTTT. Its translation is CASSLGIPGQTTDEAFF. The V call is TRBV7-6, the J call TRBJ1-1, with 7 bases fitting TRBD1. The CDR3 runs 17 residues. From germline, CDR1 is SGHVS and CDR2 FNYEAQ. V was clipped by 1 base and J by 7 bases; unmatched bases: 15.

CDR3 nucleotide sequence: TGTGCCACAGCGGGGGGGACCTCCTACGAGCAGTACTTC. Translating it yields CATAGGTSYEQYF. The chain couples TRBV10-3 to TRBJ2-7, with 10 bases aligning to TRBD2. This CDR3 comprises 13 residues. V shed 10 bases, J shed 0 bases, and the junction held 3 bases outside the gene matches. CDR1 and CDR2 from the germline V gene are ENHRY and SYGVKD.

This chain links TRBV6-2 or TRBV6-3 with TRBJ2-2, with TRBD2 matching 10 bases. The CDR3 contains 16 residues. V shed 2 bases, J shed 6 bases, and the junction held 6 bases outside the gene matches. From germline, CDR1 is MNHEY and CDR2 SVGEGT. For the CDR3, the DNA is TGTGCCAGCAGTTACAGTCTAGCGGGGGAGTCCGGGGAGCTGTTTTTT. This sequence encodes CASSYSLAGESGELFF.

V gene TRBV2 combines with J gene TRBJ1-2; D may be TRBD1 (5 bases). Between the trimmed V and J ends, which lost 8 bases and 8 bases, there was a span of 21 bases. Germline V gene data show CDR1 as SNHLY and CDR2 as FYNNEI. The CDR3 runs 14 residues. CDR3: CASPLMGPGGGYTF. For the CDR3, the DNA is TGTGCCAGCCCCCTTATGGGGCCCGGGGGAGGCTACACCTTC.

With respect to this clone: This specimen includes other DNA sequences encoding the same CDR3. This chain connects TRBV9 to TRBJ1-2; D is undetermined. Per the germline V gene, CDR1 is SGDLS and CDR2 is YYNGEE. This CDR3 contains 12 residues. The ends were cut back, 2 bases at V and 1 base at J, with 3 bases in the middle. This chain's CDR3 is CASSVLNYGYTF. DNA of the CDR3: TGTGCCAGCAGCGTTCTTAACTATGGCTACACCTTC.

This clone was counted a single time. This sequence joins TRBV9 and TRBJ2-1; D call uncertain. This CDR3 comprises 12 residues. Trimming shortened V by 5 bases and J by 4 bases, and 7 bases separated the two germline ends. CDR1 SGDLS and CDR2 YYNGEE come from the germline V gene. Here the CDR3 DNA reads TGTGCCAGCAGTTCCCTGTACAATGAGCAGTTCTTC. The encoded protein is CASSSLYNEQFF.

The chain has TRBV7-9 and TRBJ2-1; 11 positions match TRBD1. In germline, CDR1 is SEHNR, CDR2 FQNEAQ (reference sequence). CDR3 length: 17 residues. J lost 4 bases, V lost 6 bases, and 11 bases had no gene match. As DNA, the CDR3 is TGTGCCAGCAGTGCTGCCCCCGGGACAGGGGGTTACAATGAGCAGTTCTTC. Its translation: CASSAAPGTGGYNEQFF.

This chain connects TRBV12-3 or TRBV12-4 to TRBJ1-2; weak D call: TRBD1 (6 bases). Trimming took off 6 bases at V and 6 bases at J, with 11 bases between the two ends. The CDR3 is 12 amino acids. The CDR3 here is CASSRDTHGYTF. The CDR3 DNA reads TGTGCCAGCAGCAGGGACACCCATGGCTACACCTTC.

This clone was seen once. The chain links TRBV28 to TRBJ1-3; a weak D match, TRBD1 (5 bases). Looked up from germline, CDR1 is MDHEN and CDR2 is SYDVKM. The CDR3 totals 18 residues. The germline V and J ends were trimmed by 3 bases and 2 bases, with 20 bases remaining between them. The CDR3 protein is CASSFLQLGGEAGNTIYF. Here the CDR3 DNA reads TGTGCCAGCAGTTTTCTGCAGCTTGGGGGGGAAGCTGGAAACACCATATATTTT.

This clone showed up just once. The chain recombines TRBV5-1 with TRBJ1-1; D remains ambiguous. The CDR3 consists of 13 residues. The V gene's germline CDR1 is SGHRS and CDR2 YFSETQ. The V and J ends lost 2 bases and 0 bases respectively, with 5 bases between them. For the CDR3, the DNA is TGCGCCAGCAGCTTCGGGATGAACACTGAAGCTTTCTTT. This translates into CASSFGMNTEAFF. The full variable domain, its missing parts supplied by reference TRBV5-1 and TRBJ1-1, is KAGVTQTPRYLIKTRGQQVTLSCSPISGHRSVSWYQQTPGQGLQFLFEYFSETQRNKGNFPGRFSGRQFSNSRSEMNVSTLELGDSALYLCASSFGMNTEAFFGQGTRLTVV.